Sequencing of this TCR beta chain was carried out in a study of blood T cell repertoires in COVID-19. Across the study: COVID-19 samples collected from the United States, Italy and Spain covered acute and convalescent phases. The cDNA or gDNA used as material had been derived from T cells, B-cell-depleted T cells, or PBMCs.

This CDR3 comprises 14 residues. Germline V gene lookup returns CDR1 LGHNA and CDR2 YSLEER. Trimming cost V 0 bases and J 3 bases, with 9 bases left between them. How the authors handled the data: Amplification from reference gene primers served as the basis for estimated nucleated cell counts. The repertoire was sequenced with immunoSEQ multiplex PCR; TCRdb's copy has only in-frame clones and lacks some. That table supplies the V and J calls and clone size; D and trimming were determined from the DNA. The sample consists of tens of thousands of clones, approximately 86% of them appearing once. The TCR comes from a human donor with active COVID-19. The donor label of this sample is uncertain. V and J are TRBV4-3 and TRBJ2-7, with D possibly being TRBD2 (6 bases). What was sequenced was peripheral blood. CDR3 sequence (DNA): TGCGCCAGCAGCCAAGACCGGGAGTTCTACGAGCAGTACTTC. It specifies CASSQDREFYEQYF.